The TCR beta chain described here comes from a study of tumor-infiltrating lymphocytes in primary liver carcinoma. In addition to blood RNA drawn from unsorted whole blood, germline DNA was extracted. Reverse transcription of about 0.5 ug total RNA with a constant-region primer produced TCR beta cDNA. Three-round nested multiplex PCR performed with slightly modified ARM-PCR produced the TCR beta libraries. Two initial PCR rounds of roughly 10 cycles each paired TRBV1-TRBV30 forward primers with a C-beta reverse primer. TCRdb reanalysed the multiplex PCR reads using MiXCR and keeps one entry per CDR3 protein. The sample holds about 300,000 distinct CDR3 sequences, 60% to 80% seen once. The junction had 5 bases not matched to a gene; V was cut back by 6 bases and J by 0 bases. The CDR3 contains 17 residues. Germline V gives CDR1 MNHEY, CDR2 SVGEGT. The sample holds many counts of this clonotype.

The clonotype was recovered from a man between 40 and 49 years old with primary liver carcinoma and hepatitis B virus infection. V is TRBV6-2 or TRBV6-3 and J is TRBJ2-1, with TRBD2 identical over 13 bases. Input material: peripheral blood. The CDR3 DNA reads TGTGCCAGCAGCCCGCGGACTAGCGGGAGCTCCTACAATGAGCAGTTCTTC. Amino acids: CASSPRTSGSSYNEQFF.